This record looks at one T cell receptor (beta chain) sequence and its context. Its antigen remains undetermined. No much larger clone is present one base from it, and per-base qualities are unavailable. The sample is drawn from a study of shared T cell receptors in the human thymus listed by TCRdb under 2021. Study-level background: The study investigated the way shared, self-reactive T-cell receptor alpha chains are produced in the human thymus.

At the junction V is shortened by 6 bases and J by 0 bases; bases outside the gene matches: 2. As encoded in the germline V gene, CDR1 is SGHTA while CDR2 is FQGNSA. Spanning cysteine to phenylalanine, the CDR3 consists of 14 amino acids. CDR3 DNA only is kept here, 42 bases in frame from base 1. Receptor amplification or capture employed the immunoSEQ multiplex PCR assay. Drawn from immuneACCESS, this table holds only the in-frame rearrangements with V and J called that TCRdb kept. Clones are partly lost; checked studies trace under half to an unresolved V gene and leave the rest unexplained. This sample gives under 700,000 clones in total; around 78% of them show up just once. The top ten clonotypes cover 0.013% of the sample. These data were likewise used in another study, on human thymus T cells. The second study's paper adds: Donors were immunologically healthy infants undergoing open corrective cardiac surgery for congenital heart defects in Finland. Thymus tissue was collected as surgical resects that were removed during corrective cardiac surgery. Usage of V and J gene segments appeared to be biased in both the thymic and the peripheral blood repertoires. The related research reported highly overlapping thymic TCR repertoires among unrelated individuals. The study described the TCR alpha and beta repertoires in about eight infant thymus samples and a few matching peripheral blood samples. The cohort included over five male and two female infants, with donor ages spanning 7 to 244 days. After being mechanically released from the tissue, thymocytes were kept at -70 degrees C in pellets of 10-30 million cells. Genomic DNA was extracted from frozen cell pellets with a QIAsymphony instrument. The immunoSEQ multiplex PCR assay was used to amplify the TCRB and TCRAD loci from a standardized quantity of quality-controlled genomic DNA. The amplicons covered the V(D)J region and were long enough to include the CDR3 and to identify the V and J genes. The commercial immunoSEQ service was used to sequence amplicons on an Illumina platform. Corrections for primer bias and sequencing errors followed previously described methods, while TCRAD and TCRB definitions were based on the IMGT database. immunoSEQ Analyzer 3.0 and VDJTools were used for repertoire analysis, which covered basic statistics, V/J segment usage, diversity estimates, rarefaction and pairwise overlap. Diversity was estimated with Chao1, ChaoE, Efron-Thisted, Shannon and inverse Simpson indices, and also on datasets down-sampled to the smallest sample. Repertoire overlap was assessed by strict matching of CDR3 nucleotide sequence, V gene and J gene, and clustering was done by Jaccard-based multidimensional scaling. Thymus samples yielded on average approximately 840,000 unique TCRB clonotypes, compared with roughly 80,000 from blood samples.

The sequence derives from a boy under two years old with a congenital heart defect. Donor details come from another sample of the same person, matched by shared clones. The source material was thymocytes. The chain links TRBV7-2 with TRBJ2-1; 7 bases in the junction line up with TRBD2. In nucleotides, the sequence is TGTGCCAGCAGGGGGGGGAGCTCCTACAATGAGCAGTTCTTC. Its protein product is CASRGGSSYNEQFF.